The rows below give T cell receptor beta chains drawn from one sample of a study of blood T cells in healthy people across ages. TCRdb processed the 5' RACE reads anew with MiXCR; each CDR3 protein has one entry. The sample has some 920,000 distinct CDR3 sequences, 51% seen once. The specimen was blood. The source is an older woman in good health. Each CDR3 is given with its conserved first and last residue. D genes are given only for firm matches. Rows give clone size only sometimes, using once, few, many, or a class for an expanded clone.

D	V	J	size	CDR3	DNA
TRBD2	TRBV28	TRBJ2-1	NA	CASSLGLAVRYNEQFF	TGTGCCAGCAGTTTGGGACTAGCGGTCCGGTACAATGAGCAGTTCTTC
NA	TRBV3-1	TRBJ1-3	NA	CASSPSDRLNTIYF	TGTGCCAGCAGCCCTTCAGACAGGTTAAACACCATATATTTT
TRBD1	TRBV5-5	TRBJ2-7	NA	CASSLRTGSPYEQYF	TGTGCCAGCAGCTTGAGGACAGGGTCCCCCTACGAGCAGTACTTC
TRBD1	TRBV14	TRBJ2-1	NA	CASSQGGTGGEDEQFF	TGTGCCAGCAGCCAAGGTGGGACAGGGGGTGAAGATGAGCAGTTCTTC
NA	TRBV30	TRBJ2-7	NA	CAWMGEKSYNEQYF	TGTGCCTGGATGGGAGAGAAGTCCTACAATGAGCAGTACTTC
NA	TRBV18	TRBJ2-1	NA	CASSPSVSSYEQFF	TGTGCCAGCTCACCATCGGTCAGTTCCTACGAGCAGTTCTTC
NA	TRBV7-2	TRBJ2-7	NA	CASSLASDSSSYEQYF	TGTGCCAGCAGCTTAGCCTCCGACTCAAGCTCCTACGAGCAGTACTTC
NA	TRBV29-1	TRBJ1-3	NA	CSATSNWGGNTIYF	TGCAGCGCAACCAGCAACTGGGGGGGAAACACCATATATTTT
NA	TRBV7-9	TRBJ1-1	NA	CASSFDRYGTEAFF	TGTGCCAGCAGCTTCGACAGGTATGGCACTGAAGCTTTCTTT
TRBD2	TRBV4-2	TRBJ2-1	once	CASSPKGLADENEQFF	TGTGCCAGCAGCCCCAAGGGGCTAGCGGATGAGAATGAGCAGTTCTTC
NA	TRBV28	TRBJ2-6	NA	CASSLSRAGANVLTF	TGTGCCAGCAGTTTGAGCAGGGCTGGGGCCAACGTCCTGACTTTC
NA	TRBV24-1	TRBJ2-7	NA	CATSLSSDLTYEQYF	TGTGCCACCAGTCTTTCGTCCGACTTGACCTACGAGCAGTACTTC